This is a list of T cell receptor beta chains from one sample in a study of shared clonotypes between healthy human individuals. TCRdb keeps only in-frame clones here, not all; method: immunoSEQ multiplex PCR. There are more than 550,000 clones in the sample; about nine tenths occur only once, and about a third lies in the top ten. Sample: memory CD8+ T cells from PBMCs. Receptor source: a man between 18 and 29 years old in good health. Some clones in this sample may be carry-over from other donors' samples. The CDR3 runs from the conserved cysteine through the conserved F or W. Fields, in order: D gene, clone size, J gene, V gene, CDR3 DNA, CDR3 protein. A D gene is named only where the DNA matches it firmly. Only some rows state a clone size, as once, few, many or a class for expanded clones.

>NA|NA|TRBJ1-1|TRBV7-2
TGTGCCAGCAGCACCCTTGGGGGGGCAGGACGGATCTTT
CASSTLGGAGRIF
>NA|few|TRBJ2-3|TRBV13
TGTGCCAGCAGCTCCCGCACAGATACGCAGTATTTT
CASSSRTDTQYF
>TRBD2|NA|TRBJ2-1|TRBV5-1
TGCGCCAGCAGCTTGGCAAGGTGGATAGCGGGAGGGGACGGTGAGCAGTTCTTC
CASSLARWIAGGDGEQFF
>NA|NA|TRBJ2-1|TRBV19
TGTGCCAGTAGTATAGCCCCCGCGGTTTGGGAGCAGTTCTTC
CASSIAPAVWEQFF
>NA|once|TRBJ2-1|TRBV27
TGTGCCAGCGGACAACAGGGTGAGCAGTTCTTC
CASGQQGEQFF
>TRBD1|once|TRBJ1-1|TRBV27
TGTGCCAGCAGTTCACGACAGGGACAGTTGAACACTGAAGCTTTCTTT
CASSSRQGQLNTEAFF
>NA|NA|TRBJ2-3|TRBV10-3
TGTGCCATCAGTGACCGGGACACCCGGGATTGGGATACGCAGTATTTT
CAISDRDTRDWDTQYF
>NA|NA|TRBJ2-5|TRBV29-1
TGCAGCGTTGAATGGGGGTTTGAAGAGACCCAGTACTTC
CSVEWGFEETQYF
>NA|NA|TRBJ2-7|TRBV28
TGTGCCAGCAGTTTTGCATCGGAAGGCTACGAGCAGTACTTC
CASSFASEGYEQYF
>NA|NA|TRBJ2-1|TRBV6-5
TGTGCCAGCAGTTACTCGAACGGAAGATCACAGAATGAGCAGTTCTTC
CASSYSNGRSQNEQFF
>NA|NA|TRBJ1-2|TRBV28
TGTGCCAGCAGTTCCGACGGACCTAGGTATGGCTACACCTTC
CASSSDGPRYGYTF
>NA|NA|TRBJ2-7|TRBV28
TGTGCCAGCACTAGAAGCAAACCCTCCTACGAGCAGTACTTC
CASTRSKPSYEQYF
>NA|NA|TRBJ2-1|TRBV2
TGTGCCAGCTATTTTAAGTATCGCCCAGAGCAGTTCTTC
CASYFKYRPEQFF
>NA|NA|TRBJ2-2|TRBV7-8
TGTGCCAGCAGCTTAGACATCCCTACGGGAGTACACGGGGAGCTGTTTTTT
CASSLDIPTGVHGELFF
>TRBD1|NA|TRBJ1-1|TRBV27
TGTGCCAGCAGTTTATTTGCCGGGACAGGGTCCACTGAAGCTTTCTTT
CASSLFAGTGSTEAFF
>TRBD1|once|TRBJ2-1|TRBV4-1
TGCGCCAGCAGCCAACGACAGGGTCGGGATGAGCAGTTCTTC
CASSQRQGRDEQFF
>NA|NA|TRBJ1-1|TRBV4-1
TGCGCCAGCAGCCAAGTAGAGGGGGAGAGCACTGAAGCTTTCTTT
CASSQVEGESTEAFF
>TRBD1|NA|TRBJ2-3|TRBV7-9
TGTGCCAGCAGATCCCGACAGGGACCATCCTCTGATACGCAGTATTTT
CASRSRQGPSSDTQYF
>NA|once|TRBJ2-7|TRBV6-5
TGTGCCAGCAGTTACTCGTTTACAGAAGCCTACGAGCAGTACTTC
CASSYSFTEAYEQYF
>NA|NA|TRBJ2-7|TRBV5-6
TGTGCCAGCAGCTTATTGCAAGCCCTGGGCTACGAGCAGTACTTC
CASSLLQALGYEQYF
>TRBD2|NA|TRBJ2-3|TRBV27
TGTGCCAGCAGCCGCATATGGGCGGGAGGTATCCCAGATACGCAGTATTTT
CASSRIWAGGIPDTQYF
>NA|NA|TRBJ2-1|TRBV4-1
TGCGCCAGCAGCCAAGACAACTATCCCGAGCAGTTCTTC
CASSQDNYPEQFF
>NA|NA|TRBJ1-6|TRBV30
TGTGCCTGGAGTGCCCGGGACTATAATTCACCCCTCCACTTT
CAWSARDYNSPLHF
>NA|few|TRBJ2-2|TRBV29-1
TGCAGCGGAGAGGATGGACGAATGGTGTTTTTT
CSGEDGRMVFF
>NA|NA|TRBJ2-1|TRBV28
TGTGCCAGCAGTTTATACGGGGGCAATGAGCAGTTCTTC
CASSLYGGNEQFF
>NA|NA|TRBJ2-6|TRBV28
TGTGCCAGCAGTTTAAACAGGGTGGATGGGGCCAACGTCCTGACTTTC
CASSLNRVDGANVLTF
>NA|NA|TRBJ2-7|TRBV21-1
TGTGCCAGCAGCCTGGGGGGGCAGAAATGGATTAACGAGCAGTACTTC
CASSLGGQKWINEQYF
>TRBD1|NA|TRBJ1-2|TRBV10-3
TGTGCCATCAGATCAGGGGGGGTTGATCCTGGCTACACCTTC
CAIRSGGVDPGYTF
>NA|NA|TRBJ1-5|TRBV19
TGTGCCAGTAATCTGGGGAATCAGCCCCAGCATTTT
CASNLGNQPQHF
>NA|NA|TRBJ1-4|TRBV2
TGTGCCAGCAGTGGGTGGGCAGCCTATAATGAAAAACTGTTTTTT
CASSGWAAYNEKLFF
>TRBD2|NA|TRBJ2-2|TRBV5-1
TGCGCCAGCAGCTTTCGGCGGGAGGGCGGGGAGCTGTTTTTT
CASSFRREGGELFF
>TRBD1|NA|TRBJ1-1|TRBV7-8
TGTGCCAGCAGCTTAGACAGGGGCAACACTGAAGCTTTCTTT
CASSLDRGNTEAFF
>NA|NA|TRBJ1-1|TRBV5-8
TGTGCCAGCAGCTTGGCCGCCGGGAACACTGAAGCTTTCTTT
CASSLAAGNTEAFF
>NA|NA|TRBJ2-3|TRBV2
TGTGCCAGCAGTGAGATGGAGGGGGCAGAGGATACGCAGTATTTT
CASSEMEGAEDTQYF
>TRBD1|NA|TRBJ2-7|TRBV11-2
TGTGCCAGCAGCCCTGAGACAGGGAACCACGAGCAGTACTTC
CASSPETGNHEQYF
>NA|NA|TRBJ2-7|TRBV7-3
TGTGCCAGCAGCGGAGGGGCGGACGAGCAGTACTTC
CASSGGADEQYF
>NA|NA|TRBJ2-7|TRBV28
TGTGCCAGCAGTTTATGGGGAGAGGGGGCCTACGAGCAGTACTTC
CASSLWGEGAYEQYF
>NA|NA|TRBJ2-7|TRBV6-5
TGTGCCAGCAGTTACTCCTTGGGGGCACACTACGAGCAGTACTTC
CASSYSLGAHYEQYF
>NA|NA|TRBJ2-2|TRBV28
TGTGCCAGCAGTTTTGGCGGCAGGAGGGACACCGGGGAGCTGTTTTTT
CASSFGGRRDTGELFF
>NA|once|TRBJ1-5|TRBV19
TGTGCCAGTAGTATAGGCGGGACCTATCCCAGTCAGCCCCAGCATTTT
CASSIGGTYPSQPQHF
>NA|many|TRBJ1-1|TRBV6-1
TGTGCCAGCAGTCTTACAGGGAACACTGAAGCTTTCTTT
CASSLTGNTEAFF
>NA|NA|TRBJ2-1|TRBV4-3
TGCGCCAGCAGCGCGGACTCCGGGGGTTACAATGAGCAGTTCTTC
CASSADSGGYNEQFF
>NA|NA|TRBJ2-4|TRBV4-1
TGCGCCAGCAGCCAAGGAGGAGGTCTCGGCCAAAACATTCAGTACTTC
CASSQGGGLGQNIQYF
>NA|NA|TRBJ2-5|TRBV7-2
TGTGCCAGCAGCTTAGGTAGGGGTTGGACCCAGTACTTC
CASSLGRGWTQYF
>TRBD1|NA|TRBJ1-2|TRBV19
TGTGCCAGTAGCTACAGGGGGCTGGGTGGCTACACCTTC
CASSYRGLGGYTF
>TRBD1|NA|TRBJ1-1|TRBV11-2
TGTGCCAGCAGCCGATGGGACAGGGGGGCCACTGAAGCTTTCTTT
CASSRWDRGATEAFF